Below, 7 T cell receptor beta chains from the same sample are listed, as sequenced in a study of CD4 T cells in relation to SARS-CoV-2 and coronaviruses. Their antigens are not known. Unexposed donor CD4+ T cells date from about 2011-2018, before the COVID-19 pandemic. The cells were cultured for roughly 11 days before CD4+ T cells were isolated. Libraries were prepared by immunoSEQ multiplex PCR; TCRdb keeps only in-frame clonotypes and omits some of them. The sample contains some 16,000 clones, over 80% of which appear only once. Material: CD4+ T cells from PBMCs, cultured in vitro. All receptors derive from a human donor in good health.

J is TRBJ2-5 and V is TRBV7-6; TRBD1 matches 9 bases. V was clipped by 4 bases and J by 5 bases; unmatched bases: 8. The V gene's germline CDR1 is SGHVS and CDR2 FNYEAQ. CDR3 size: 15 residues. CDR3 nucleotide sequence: TGTGCCAGCAGCTCCGGGACAGGGAAATGGGAGACCCAGTACTTC. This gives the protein CASSSGTGKWETQYF. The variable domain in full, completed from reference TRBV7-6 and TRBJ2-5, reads GAGVSQSPRYKVTKRGQDVALRCDPISGHVSLYWYRQALGQGPEFLTYFNYEAQQDKSGLPNDRFSAERPEGSISTLTIQRTEQRDSAMYRCASSSGTGKWETQYFGPGTRLLVL.

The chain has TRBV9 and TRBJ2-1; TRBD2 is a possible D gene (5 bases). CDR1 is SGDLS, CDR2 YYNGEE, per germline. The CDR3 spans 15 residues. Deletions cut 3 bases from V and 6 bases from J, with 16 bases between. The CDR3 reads CASSGEGRRLNEQFF. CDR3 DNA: TGTGCCAGCAGCGGGGAAGGACGGAGGCTCAATGAGCAGTTCTTC.

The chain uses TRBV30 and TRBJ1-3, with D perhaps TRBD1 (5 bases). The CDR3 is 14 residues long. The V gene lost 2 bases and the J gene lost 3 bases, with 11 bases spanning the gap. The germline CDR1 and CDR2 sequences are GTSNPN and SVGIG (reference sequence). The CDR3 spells CAWSLRDLGNTIYF. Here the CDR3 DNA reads TGTGCCTGGAGTCTCAGGGATCTTGGAAACACCATATATTTT.

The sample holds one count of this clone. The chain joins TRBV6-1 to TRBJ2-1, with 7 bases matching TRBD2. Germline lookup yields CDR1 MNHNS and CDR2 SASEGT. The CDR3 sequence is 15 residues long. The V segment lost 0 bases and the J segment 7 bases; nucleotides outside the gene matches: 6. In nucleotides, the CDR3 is TGTGCCAGCAGTGAAGCGGGGCTAGCGGCTAATGAGCAGTTCTTC. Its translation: CASSEAGLAANEQFF.

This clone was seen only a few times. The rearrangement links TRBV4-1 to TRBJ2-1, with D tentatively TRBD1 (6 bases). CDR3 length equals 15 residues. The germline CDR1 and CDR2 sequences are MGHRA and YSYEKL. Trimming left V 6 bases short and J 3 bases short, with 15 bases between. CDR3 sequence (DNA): TGCGCCAGCAGACCAAGGGGGTTGTACTACAATGAGCAGTTCTTC. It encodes CASRPRGLYYNEQFF.

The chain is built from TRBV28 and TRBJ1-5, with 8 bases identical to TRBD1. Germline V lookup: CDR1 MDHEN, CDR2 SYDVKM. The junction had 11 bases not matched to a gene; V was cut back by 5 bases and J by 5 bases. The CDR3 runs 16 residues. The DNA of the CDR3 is TGTGCCAGCAGTAGTCCGGGGACAGGCATTGATCAGCCCCAGCATTTT. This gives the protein CASSSPGTGIDQPQHF.

CDR3 sequence reads: CASSIFLADSFGSYEQYF. The DNA of the CDR3 is TGTGCCAGTAGTATTTTTCTAGCGGATAGCTTCGGCTCCTACGAGCAGTACTTC. The chain links TRBV19 to TRBJ2-7; 7 bases align to TRBD2. Unmatched junction bases numbered 14, after V lost 3 bases and J lost 0 bases. Germline CDR1 and CDR2: LNHDA and SQIVND (reference sequence). CDR3 length: 18 residues. Full variable domain (rest looked up from reference TRBV19 and TRBJ2-7): DGGITQSPKYLFRKEGQNVTLSCEQNLNHDAMYWYRQDPGQGLRLIYYSQIVNDFQKGDIAEGYSVSREKKESFPLTVTSAQKNPTAFYLCASSIFLADSFGSYEQYFGPGTRLTVT.